These 9 T cell receptor beta chains were all obtained from the same sample, sequenced in a study of shared clonotypes between healthy human individuals. Assay: immunoSEQ multiplex PCR; the TCRdb copy retains only in-frame clones and omits some. The sample carries 2 million to 3 million clones, roughly 93% recorded once. The source material was naive CD4+ T cells from PBMCs. The subset: CD45RA+ positively selected. These receptors all come from a young man in good health. Some clones in this sample may be carry-over from other donors' samples.

This rearrangement joins TRBV30 to TRBJ1-4; possible D gene TRBD1, 6 bases. Looked up from germline, CDR1 is GTSNPN and CDR2 is SVGIG (reference sequence). This CDR3 has 14 amino acids. The V end lost 2 bases, the J end lost 0 bases, and 7 bases lay between the germline ends. Here the CDR3 reads CAWSQGTTNEKLFF. In DNA, the CDR3 is TGTGCCTGGAGTCAGGGGACAACTAATGAAAAACTGTTTTTT.

The chain couples TRBV7-9 to TRBJ2-7; tentatively, D is TRBD2 (5 bases). The CDR3 runs 15 residues. In germline, CDR1 is SEHNR, CDR2 FQNEAQ (reference sequence). The V and J ends lost 4 bases and 5 bases respectively, with 18 bases between them. CDR3 sequence: CASSSASPRGDEQYF. The CDR3 DNA sequence: TGTGCCAGCAGCTCCGCTAGCCCCCGGGGTGACGAGCAGTACTTC.

This sequence joins TRBV10-1 and TRBJ2-2; unclear D gene. CDR3 length equals 15 residues. Trimming cost V 6 bases and J 0 bases, with 11 bases left between them. CDR1 is WNHNN and CDR2 is SYGVQD in the germline V gene (reference sequence). For the CDR3, the DNA is TGCGCCAGCAGCGACGGACGGGCGAACACCGGGGAGCTGTTTTTT. Translation gives CASSDGRANTGELFF.

CDR3 DNA sequence: TGCAGCGTTGGGGACAGCTTCTACGAGCAGTACTTC. Protein product: CSVGDSFYEQYF. The rearrangement joins TRBV29-1 to TRBJ2-7; TRBD1 matches at 7 bases. CDR1 SQVTM and CDR2 ANQGSEA come from the germline V gene. The CDR3 has 12 amino acids. The junction had 3 bases not matched to a gene; V was cut back by 4 bases and J by 3 bases.

Worth noting for this clone: The germline gene is not matched at one end of the junction; a read error may be the cause. CDR3 nucleotide sequence: TGCGCCAGCAGCTTGAATCTAGCGGGAGCTGGGGAGACCCGGTACTTC. This sequence encodes CASSLNLAGAGETRYF. The chain links TRBV5-1 to TRBJ2-5; 10 bases are a match to TRBD2. The CDR3 has 16 residues. Germline CDR1 reads SGHRS; CDR2 reads YFSETQ.

The gene calls are TRBV28 and TRBJ2-7, with D possibly being TRBD2 (6 bases). The V gene lost 3 bases and the J gene lost 0 bases, with 12 bases spanning the gap. Germline-derived CDR1 and CDR2 are MDHEN and SYDVKM. The CDR3 is made up of 15 amino acids. The CDR3: CASSFGGSGSYEQYF. The CDR3 DNA is TGTGCCAGCAGTTTTGGGGGTAGCGGCTCCTACGAGCAGTACTTC.

This rearrangement joins TRBV10-3 to TRBJ1-1, with a possible D match to TRBD1 (5 bases). The V end was cut by 0 bases, the J end by 5 bases, with 16 bases between. CDR3 length equals 16 residues. CDR1 is ENHRY and CDR2 is SYGVKD in the germline V gene. In nucleotides, the CDR3 is TGTGCCATCAGTGAGTCGAAGGGGCAAGTGGGAACTGAAGCTTTCTTT. Protein product: CAISESKGQVGTEAFF.

This chain connects TRBV29-1 to TRBJ2-6; 7 bases match TRBD1. Germline-derived CDR1 and CDR2 are SQVTM and ANQGSEA. V was clipped by 4 bases and J by 4 bases; unmatched bases: 13. The CDR3 totals 17 residues. CDR3 nucleotide sequence: TGCAGCGTTGTTGGGGGACAGTGGAGTGGAGGGGCCAACGTCCTGACTTTC. This encodes CSVVGGQWSGGANVLTF.

This rearrangement joins TRBV5-1 to TRBJ1-1; D gene ambiguous. V lost 1 base, J lost 1 base, and 14 bases lay in between. CDR3 size: 16 residues. Germline CDR1 is SGHRS and CDR2 is YFSETQ. DNA of the CDR3: TGCGCCAGCAGCTTGATCTTCCCGGAAAGGAACACTGAAGCTTTCTTT. It encodes CASSLIFPERNTEAFF.